Sequencing of this TCR beta chain was carried out in a study of blood T cells in healthy people across ages (dated by TCRdb to between 2015 and 2016). About the study as a whole: Template switching captured roughly one uniquely barcoded TCR beta cDNA molecule per two T cells in model experiments. Using deep sequencing normalized with unique cDNA molecular identifiers, the study measured how TCR beta repertoire diversity changes with age. Four age groups were formed from the donors: young (average 16 years), middle-aged (around 41), aged (about 62) and long-lived (82). To avoid experimental bias, donors of different ages were distributed randomly across sequencing lanes. Two additional independent replicas of 1 million unique cDNA reads from the same blood draw were analyzed for two donors (one aged 18 to 30 and one aged 80 or older). Results the study describes overall, beyond this receptor: Observed TCR beta diversity correlated strongly with the percentage of naive T cells measured by flow cytometry. The CMV infection status of donors was not known, potentially confounding age-related changes in expanded clonotypes. The long-lived group showed more naive CD4+ T cells, fewer expanded clones and increased TCR diversity than the aged group, suggesting age selection. As age increased, observed TCR beta diversity per million T cells dropped in a roughly linear way, and a significant reduction was already evident by age roughly 40. Conclusive comparison of naive and antigen-experienced compartments was prevented by the profiling of bulk unsorted PBMCs. Estimates of total diversity from one million sequenced T cells were regarded as lower bounds and underestimates.

Library preparation used 5' RACE. Sequencing used an Illumina HiSeq 2500. A second PCR of roughly 7 to 11 cycles was run with a J-beta primer mix and a sample-barcoded 5' primer. A template-switch 5' adaptor carrying 12 random nucleotides introduced a unique molecular identifier onto each TCR beta cDNA molecule. Each sample yielded at least 3 million CDR3-containing paired-end reads. All of the RNA was converted into first-strand cDNA using the Mint cDNA synthesis kit, with a TRBC-specific oligonucleotide serving as the primer. All cDNA was treated with uracil-DNA glycosylase and then went through a first 18-cycle PCR with the universal primers M1SS and BC2_uni_R. The paper's data handling went like this. For normalization, 1 million high-quality reads, each with a distinct molecular identifier, were randomly selected from each sample. Instead of being binned into consensus sequences, reads that shared molecular identifiers were thrown out. MiTCR, run with a Q25 quality threshold and the strictest error-elimination algorithm, handled CDR3 identification, clonotype clustering and error correction. A nonparametric unseen species model with Euler transformation was used to estimate lower-bound total TCR beta diversity. TCRdb trimmed public reads at Q25 via fastp, called clones via MiXCR and kept in-frame beta chains. CDR3 protein duplicates are merged, each entry listing the most common genes and DNA. It is TCRdb's table, rather than the study itself, that gives the V and J calls and clone size. The sample includes roughly 2 million distinct CDR3 sequences, with 49% observed a single time. The top ten constitute 2.1% of the sample.

The donors were 40 or so Caucasian individuals from Russia, aged roughly 6 to 100 years, who were systemically healthy. About 10 milliliters of peripheral blood were drawn from each donor into EDTA-treated Vacutainer tubes. Ficoll-Paque density-gradient centrifugation was used to isolate PBMCs, with at least 6.5 million per sample. Total RNA, at least 6 micrograms per sample, was extracted from PBMCs with Trizol reagent. Naive CD45RAhigh/CD27high T cell percentages were measured by flow cytometry on a PBMC aliquot from every donor. With respect to this clonotype: Its target antigen remains unknown. Within one base of it there is no much larger clone, and no base qualities were kept.

The CDR3 spans 14 residues, from the cysteine through the phenylalanine. Just CDR3 DNA is preserved here, 42 bases in frame from base 1. Germline trimming: 2 bases from V, 6 bases from J; junction bases outside gene matches: 3. The sequencing sample was made of blood. The rearrangement combines TRBV12-3 or TRBV12-4 with TRBJ2-3; 9 nucleotides in the junction match TRBD2. This TCR was recovered from a woman aged 40 to 50 in good health. The CDR3 amino acid sequence is: CASSLNAGGDTQYF. The nucleotide sequence reads TGTGCCAGCAGTTTAAATGCGGGGGGGGATACGCAGTATTTT.